Presented here are 31 T cell receptor beta chains from one specimen sequenced in a study of human T cells and chemical hapten exposure. Time point given: healthy volunteer bleed at 2 weeks. Sequencing started from total RNA isolated from unfractionated whole blood. TCRdb re-analysed the RACE reads in MiXCR, keeping a single row per CDR3 protein. The profile covers about 50,000 distinct CDR3 sequences, with approximately 4.5% appearing a single time and 1.6% taken by the ten largest. Sequencing was carried out using whole blood. These TCRs come from a female donor in good health. Some clones in this sample may be carry-over from other donors' samples.

This clonotype has a handful of counts. This chain joins TRBV4-1 and TRBJ2-3, with 15 bases lining up with TRBD2. The CDR3 totals 18 residues. Germline CDR1 and CDR2: MGHRA and YSYEKL. V lost 3 bases, J lost 6 bases, and 10 bases stayed unmatched. The CDR3 reads CASSHFIRTSGGGDTQYF. DNA for the CDR3: TGCGCCAGCAGCCACTTTATTAGGACTAGCGGGGGGGGGGATACGCAGTATTTT.

This clonotype was seen repeatedly, ten times or more. V and J are TRBV15 and TRBJ2-3; no firm D call. CDR3 size: 14 residues. The ends were cut back, 2 bases at V and 1 base at J, with 7 bases in the middle. Germline loops: CDR1 LNHNV, CDR2 YYDKDF (reference sequence). The CDR3 DNA reads as TGTGCCACCAGCAGAAGCATTGGCACAGATACGCAGTATTTT. Protein: CATSRSIGTDTQYF.

Many counts were recorded for this clonotype. The chain uses TRBV29-1 and TRBJ2-1; the match to TRBD2 covers 10 bases. The CDR3 is 12 residues long. Germline-derived CDR1 and CDR2 are SQVTM and ANQGSEA. J was trimmed by 9 bases and V by 6 bases; bases with no gene match: 5. As DNA, the CDR3 is TGCAGCGTAGAGCGGGGGGGCGCTGAGCAGTTCTTC. It codes for CSVERGGAEQFF.

This clonotype was found many times. The chain combines TRBV12-5 with TRBJ1-1; D call uncertain. This CDR3 comprises 12 residues. Germline CDR1 reads LGHNT; CDR2 reads FRNRAP. Trimming removed 6 bases at V and 5 bases at J, with 10 bases between. CDR3: CASGAAETEAFF. The CDR3 DNA sequence: TGTGCTAGTGGCGCAGCAGAAACTGAAGCTTTCTTT.

This clonotype has just a few counts. The rearrangement uses TRBV21-1 and TRBJ2-7. TRBV21-1 represents a pseudogene. This CDR3 comprises 12 residues. This chain's CDR3 is CASSKEVYEQYF. CDR3 bases: TGTGCCAGCAGCAAGGAAGTCTACGAGCAGTACTTC.

This clonotype was found many times. This chain links TRBV4-2 with TRBJ2-1, with a tentative D call TRBD2 (6 bases). CDR1 LGHNA and CDR2 YNFKEQ come from the germline V gene. This CDR3 spans 17 amino acids. V lost 1 base and J lost 7, with 20 bases in between. The CDR3 region is CASSQVPLATGGNEQFF. The DNA of the CDR3 is TGTGCCAGCAGCCAAGTCCCCCTAGCGACTGGGGGAAATGAGCAGTTCTTC.

This clonotype was observed many times. The chain is built from TRBV4-3 and TRBJ2-1; no firm D call. The CDR3 loop spans 18 amino acids. V was cut by 0 bases and J by 3 bases, with 18 bases left in between. The germline V gene has CDR1 LGHNA and CDR2 YSLEER. CDR3 sequence reads: CASSQEWQASIFYNEQFF. CDR3 sequence (DNA): TGCGCCAGCAGCCAAGAATGGCAGGCCTCAATCTTCTACAATGAGCAGTTCTTC.

This clonotype appeared many times. The chain is built from TRBV12-3 or TRBV12-4 and TRBJ2-3, with 13 bases identical to TRBD2. With 3 bases clipped from V and 4 bases from J, the junction kept 10 bases outside the gene matches. The CDR3 spans 18 residues. The CDR3 protein is CASSFELAGGLWADTQYF. Written as DNA, the CDR3 is TGTGCCAGCAGTTTCGAACTAGCGGGGGGGCTTTGGGCAGATACGCAGTATTTT.

This clonotype was found many times. V usage is TRBV7-9 and J usage is TRBJ1-1; no clear D. CDR3 length: 13 residues. CDR1 SEHNR and CDR2 FQNEAQ come from the germline V gene (reference sequence). V dropped 4 bases and J dropped 5 bases, with 11 bases sitting between them. The CDR3 DNA reads TGTGCCAGCAGCTCAAGTGCTGAGACTGAAGCTTTCTTT. This translates into CASSSSAETEAFF.

Comment on this clonotype: This may stem from a read error, because a much larger clone lies one nucleotide away. The chain employs TRBV12-3 or TRBV12-4 and TRBJ1-2; possibly TRBD1 for D (5 bases). CDR3 size: 13 residues. CDR3 region: CDSSVQGLMGYTF. Written as DNA, the CDR3 is TGTGACAGCAGTGTCCAGGGTTTGATGGGCTACACCTTC.

This clonotype appeared a few times. Being one base from a much bigger clone, this may be a read error. This chain links TRBV6-2 or TRBV6-3 with TRBJ1-2; 8 nucleotides line up with TRBD1. CDR3 size: 14 residues. The germline gives CDR1 MNHEY, CDR2 SVGEGT. In DNA, the CDR3 is TGTGCCAGCAGTTACGACAGGGGTGCCTATGGCGACACCTTC. It yields the protein CASSYDRGAYGDTF.

This clonotype was counted ten times or more. The gene calls are TRBV28 and TRBJ2-3; D is possibly TRBD1 (5 bases). V was pared by 2 bases and J by 4 bases, with 13 bases between. The length of the CDR3 is 15 residues. Germline CDR1 MDHEN, CDR2 SYDVKM. Here the CDR3 DNA reads TGTGCCAGCAGTTTAGGGGCAGGGCAATCAGATACGCAGTATTTT. It specifies CASSLGAGQSDTQYF.

This clonotype was observed many times. The J gene is TRBJ1-2, the V gene TRBV19; D not certain. Germline V gives CDR1 LNHDA, CDR2 SQIVND (reference sequence). CDR3 length: 12 amino acids. V was clipped by 7 bases and J by 4 bases, with 10 bases between them. The CDR3 DNA reads as TGTGCCAGTACCCTTGCTGGCTATGGCTACACCTTC. This gives the protein CASTLAGYGYTF.

This clonotype was recorded many times. The chain combines TRBV7-2 with TRBJ2-7; D uncertain. Trimming took 1 base from V and 3 from J, leaving 10 bases between them. This CDR3 is 14 amino acids long. The germline V gene has CDR1 SGHTA and CDR2 FQGNSA. This CDR3 reads CASSLGGSRYEQYF. CDR3 DNA: TGTGCCAGCAGCTTAGGCGGCAGTCGCTACGAGCAGTACTTC.

This clonotype was seen at least ten times. The J gene is TRBJ2-3, the V gene TRBV13; D is unclear. The germline V gene has CDR1 PRHDT and CDR2 FYEKMQ (reference sequence). Trimming cost V 0 bases and J 3 bases, with 4 bases left between them. The CDR3 is 13 residues long. CDR3 coding DNA: TGTGCCAGCAGCTTAGGGGTGACAGATACGCAGTATTTT. Encoded protein: CASSLGVTDTQYF. Drawing the rest from reference TRBV13 and TRBJ2-3, the complete variable domain is AAGVIQSPRHLIKEKRETATLKCYPIPRHDTVYWYQQGPGQDPQFLISFYEKMQSDKGSIPDRFSAQQFSDYHSELNMSSLELGDSALYFCASSLGVTDTQYFGPGTRLTVL.

In this sample, this clonotype turned up a few times. The chain links TRBV5-6 to TRBJ1-5; D is uncertain. Per the germline V gene, CDR1 is SGHDT and CDR2 is YYEEEE. The CDR3 has 13 amino acids. The ends were cut back, 1 base at V and 4 bases at J, with 6 bases in the middle. In nucleotides, the CDR3 is TGTGCCAGCAGCTTGACAGAAAATCAGCCCCAGCATTTT. Translating it yields CASSLTENQPQHF.

This clonotype was counted at least ten times. The chain combines TRBV29-1 with TRBJ2-7; TRBD1 matches 9 bases. The CDR3 runs 13 residues. Trimming took 1 base from V and 6 from J; bases not matched to a gene: 4. Germline loops: CDR1 SQVTM, CDR2 ANQGSEA. The CDR3 region has the DNA TGCAGCGTTGAAGGGGACAGGGTCCCCGAGCAGTACTTC. It codes for CSVEGDRVPEQYF.

The rearrangement links TRBV29-1 to TRBJ1-5; D is undetermined. Germline-derived CDR1 and CDR2 are SQVTM and ANQGSEA. The CDR3 extends over 13 amino acids. Trimming stripped 7 bases from V and 4 bases from J, with 14 bases between. Here the CDR3 DNA reads TGCAGCGCCGTGGCGGGGTGGAATCAGCCCCAGCATTTT. It encodes CSAVAGWNQPQHF.

This clonotype came up many times. The gene calls are TRBV7-3 and TRBJ2-5; D could derive from TRBD1 or TRBD2 (5 bases each). Germline V lookup: CDR1 SGHTA, CDR2 FQGTGA. This CDR3 is 13 amino acids long. V was clipped by 2 bases and J by 5 bases, with 9 bases between them. CDR3 coding DNA: TGTGCCAGCAGCTTACGCGAGGGGGAGACCCAGTACTTC. It codes for CASSLREGETQYF.

Many counts were recorded for this clonotype. V usage is TRBV29-1 and J usage is TRBJ1-5; D not certain. Germline V CDR1 and CDR2: SQVTM, ANQGSEA. Trimming stripped 6 bases from V and 4 bases from J, with 19 bases between. This CDR3 has 15 residues. CDR3 sequence (DNA): TGCAGCGTCGCGGATGGGGTTCTCGGAAATCAGCCCCAGCATTTT. Residues: CSVADGVLGNQPQHF.

This clonotype was seen repeatedly, ten times or more. The rearrangement links TRBV6-2 or TRBV6-3 to TRBJ2-3; D uncertain. Germline-derived CDR1 and CDR2 are MNHEY and SVGEGT. This CDR3 spans 14 amino acids. With 6 bases removed from V and 2 bases from J, the gap between germline ends came to 12 bases. Written as DNA, the CDR3 is TGTGCCAGCAGCCACAGTCGGCCCACAGATACGCAGTATTTT. Protein: CASSHSRPTDTQYF.

This clonotype appeared many times. The rearrangement joins TRBV14 to TRBJ2-3; D may be TRBD2 (5 bases). V dropped 0 bases and J dropped 9 bases, with 10 bases sitting between them. The CDR3 contains 13 residues. Germline V CDR1 and CDR2: SGHDN, FVKESK. This CDR3 reads CASSQERRWTQYF. In DNA, the CDR3 is TGTGCCAGCAGCCAAGAGCGGAGGTGGACGCAGTATTTT.

This clonotype has ten or more counts. The CDR3 DNA sequence: TGTGCCAGTAGTATGACTAGTCAAGAGACCCAGTACTTC. Amino acid sequence: CASSMTSQETQYF. The chain employs TRBV19 and TRBJ2-5, with a weak D call TRBD2 (6 bases). V was shortened by 3 bases and J by 2 bases, with 7 bases between the two germline ends. The CDR3 extends over 13 amino acids. Per the germline V gene, CDR1 is LNHDA and CDR2 is SQIVND (reference sequence).

This clonotype has ten or more counts. This rearrangement joins TRBV7-2 to TRBJ2-1, with 7 bases that match TRBD2. The CDR3 is 15 amino acids. Germline CDR1 SGHTA, CDR2 FQGNSA. V was pared by 0 bases and J by 3 bases, with 2 bases of the junction left unmatched. The CDR3 here is CASSLAGGYYNEQFF. The CDR3 region has the DNA TGTGCCAGCAGCTTAGCGGGGGGGTACTACAATGAGCAGTTCTTC.

This clonotype occurred many times. V usage is TRBV20-1 and J usage is TRBJ2-6; TRBD2 might be the D (5 bases). The V end was cut by 5 bases, the J end by 0 bases, with 14 bases between. Germline CDR1 DFQATT, CDR2 SNEGSKA (reference sequence). This CDR3 is 16 amino acids long. The CDR3 here is CSARPHGGSGANVLTF. The CDR3 nucleotides read TGCAGTGCTCGGCCCCATGGAGGCTCTGGGGCCAACGTCCTGACTTTC.

This clonotype was found many times. V usage is TRBV2 and J usage is TRBJ1-4; D uncertain. V lost 1 base and J 11 bases, leaving 14 bases between the germline ends. Germline lookup yields CDR1 SNHLY and CDR2 FYNNEI. The CDR3 spans 14 residues. The CDR3, as DNA: TGTGCCAGCAGTGAAGGGCTAAGCGGAGGCAAACTGTTTTTT. The encoded protein is CASSEGLSGGKLFF.

This clonotype appeared many times. CDR3 in DNA: TGCAGCGTTGAAGGGTCGTGGAGGAGAATGAACACTGAAGCTTTCTTT. It yields the protein CSVEGSWRRMNTEAFF. The chain is built from TRBV29-1 and TRBJ1-1, with D uncertain. The V and J ends lost 1 base and 0 bases respectively, with 15 bases between them. CDR3 length: 16 residues. CDR1 is SQVTM, CDR2 ANQGSEA, per germline.

At least ten counts were recorded for this clonotype. The rearrangement uses TRBV6-5 and TRBJ1-1; D remains ambiguous. Looked up from germline, CDR1 is MNHEY and CDR2 is SVGAGI. The V end lost 0 bases, the J end lost 0 bases, and 20 bases lay between the germline ends. This CDR3 contains 19 residues. CDR3 residues: CASSYSTQVVGGMNTEAFF. CDR3 coding DNA: TGTGCCAGCAGTTACTCGACGCAGGTAGTAGGTGGGATGAACACTGAAGCTTTCTTT.

In this sample, this clonotype turned up many times. The rearrangement uses TRBV3-1 and TRBJ1-6; no clear D gene. Germline V CDR1 and CDR2: LGHDT, YNNKEL (reference sequence). The CDR3 covers 14 residues. The V end lost 4 bases, the J end lost 8 bases, and 12 bases lay between the germline ends. This CDR3 reads CASSPGGNYSPLHF. For the CDR3, the DNA is TGTGCCAGCAGCCCCGGCGGTAACTATTCACCCCTCCACTTT.

This clonotype was detected only a few times. The rearrangement joins TRBV25-1 to TRBJ1-4; D may be TRBD1 (5 bases). The germline V gene encodes CDR1 MGHDK and CDR2 SYGVNS. The CDR3 has 18 amino acids. V shed 3 bases and J shed 1 base, with 18 bases lying between them. Here the CDR3 DNA reads TGTGCCAGCAGTGATTTGGGTACAGGCTTTCGAACTAATGAAAAACTGTTTTTT. Protein: CASSDLGTGFRTNEKLFF. The full variable domain, in which reference TRBV25-1 and TRBJ1-4 provide the parts outside the CDR3, is EADIYQTPRYLVIGTGKKITLECSQTMGHDKMYWYQQDPGMELHLIHYSYGVNSTEKGDLSSESTVSRIRTEHFPLTLESARPSHTSQYLCASSDLGTGFRTNEKLFFGSGTQLSVL.

This rearrangement joins TRBV4-3 to TRBJ1-4; 9 positions match TRBD1. V dropped 2 bases and J dropped 17; count of bases not matched to a gene: 9. This CDR3 is 13 amino acids long. From germline, CDR1 is LGHNA and CDR2 YSLEER. The CDR3 reads CASSQNPGQGVFF. CDR3 sequence (DNA): TGCGCCAGCAGCCAAAACCCGGGACAGGGTGTATTTTTT.